Below, one T cell receptor beta chain is given with its context. The V segment lost 1 base and the J segment 7 bases; nucleotides outside the gene matches: 10. Germline V lookup: CDR1 SGHDN, CDR2 FVKESK. The CDR3 extends over 16 amino acids. This entry comes from a study of control samples from healthy donors and cancer patients. Generated by immunoSEQ multiplex PCR, the TCRdb table keeps only in-frame clones and is missing some. The table shows roughly 86,000 clones, with about 92% occurring only once. Sequenced input: blood. V and J are TRBV14 and TRBJ2-1; TRBD2 aligns across 7 bases. The clonotype originates from a woman between 25 and 40 years old in good health. CDR3 protein: CASSQGSAGPGNEQFF. DNA of the CDR3: TGTGCCAGCAGCCAAGGATCAGCGGGGCCGGGAAATGAGCAGTTCTTC.